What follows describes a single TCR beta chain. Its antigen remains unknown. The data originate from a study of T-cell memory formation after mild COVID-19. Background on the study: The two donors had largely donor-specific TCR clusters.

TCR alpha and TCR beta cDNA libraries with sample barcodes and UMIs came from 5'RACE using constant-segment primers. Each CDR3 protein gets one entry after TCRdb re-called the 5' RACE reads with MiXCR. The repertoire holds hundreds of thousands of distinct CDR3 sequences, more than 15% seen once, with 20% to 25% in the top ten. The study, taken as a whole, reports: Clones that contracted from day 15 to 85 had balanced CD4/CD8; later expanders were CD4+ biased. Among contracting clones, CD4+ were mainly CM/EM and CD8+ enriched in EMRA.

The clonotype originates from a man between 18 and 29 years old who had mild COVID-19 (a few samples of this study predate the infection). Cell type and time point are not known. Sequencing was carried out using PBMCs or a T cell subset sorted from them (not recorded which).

CDR3 sequence (DNA): TGTGCCAGCAGCTTGCTTCGGGATCTTGGTAGTGAAGCTTTCTTT. As protein: CASSLLRDLGSEAFF. The chain employs TRBV5-6 and TRBJ1-1; D is unclear. The CDR3 runs to 15 residues. The germline V and J ends were trimmed by 1 base and 7 bases, with 17 bases remaining between them. From germline, CDR1 is SGHDT and CDR2 YYEEEE.